A selection of T cell receptor beta chains follows, all from one sample in a study of T cell repertoires in cytomegalovirus infection. These receptors' targets are unknown. TCRdb re-called the reads through MiXCR, storing one row per CDR3 protein. The table shows hundreds of thousands of distinct CDR3 sequences, with approximately 29% occurring only once. Sequencing used cultured CD8+ T cells from PBMCs, obtained from culture after CMV antigen stimulation. These receptors were obtained from a human donor in good health (CMV status not recorded). Some clones in this sample may be carry-over from other donors' samples. Each CDR3 is given with its conserved first and last residue. The order of the fields is clone size, D gene, V gene, J gene, CDR3 DNA, CDR3 protein. A D gene is named only where the DNA matches it firmly. Rows may omit the clone size; those that give it use once, few, many or a size class.

many	TRBD1	TRBV11-2	TRBJ2-1	TGTGCCAGCAGACTTAGAGGGGGGACAGGGGGCAATGAGCAGTTCTTC	CASRLRGGTGGNEQFF
few	.	TRBV4-1	TRBJ1-1	TGCGCCAGCAGCCAAGATCAAATCGGGCCCAACACTGAAGCTTTCTTT	CASSQDQIGPNTEAFF
.	.	TRBV4-2	TRBJ2-5	TGTGCCAGCAGCCAAGATGGCGACCGACAAGAGACCCAGTACTTC	CASSQDGDRQETQYF
.	TRBD2	TRBV2	TRBJ2-3	TGTGCCAGCAGGGAGCTAGCGGGGGGTCCCACAGATACGCAGTATTTT	CASRELAGGPTDTQYF
.	.	TRBV27	TRBJ2-7	TGTGCCAGCAGCCCTACAACAGGTTCCTACGAGCAGTACTTC	CASSPTTGSYEQYF
.	.	TRBV27	TRBJ1-4	TGTGCCAGCAGTTTATCAGGGGCACCACATGAAAAACTGTTTTTT	CASSLSGAPHEKLFF
.	.	TRBV4-1	TRBJ1-5	TGCGCCAGCAGCCAGGCGGGGCAGGGCGGTCAGCCCCAGCATTTT	CASSQAGQGGQPQHF
many	.	TRBV7-6	TRBJ1-1	TGTGCCAGCAGGACGACGGTGAACACTGAAGCTTTCTTT	CASRTTVNTEAFF
many	.	TRBV7-2	TRBJ2-6	TGTGCCAGCAGCTTAGCCGTCGGCGCGGCCAACGTCCTGACTTTC	CASSLAVGAANVLTF
few	.	TRBV4-1	TRBJ2-7	TGCGCCAGCAGCCGTCGGCCGGGCAACGAGCAGTACTTC	CASSRRPGNEQYF
.	.	TRBV7-9	TRBJ1-1	TGTGCCAGCACCAAGATAAGAAGATACACTGAAGCTTTCTTT	CASTKIRRYTEAFF
.	.	TRBV2	TRBJ1-5	TGTGCCAACAGTAGTTCGACAGGCTTTCGGCCCCAGCATTTT	CANSSSTGFRPQHF
many	.	TRBV7-6	TRBJ2-1	TGTGCCAGCAGCTTTTCGGGGTGGGAGAATGAGCAGTTCTTC	CASSFSGWENEQFF
many	.	TRBV7-8	TRBJ2-7	TGTGCCAGCAGCCCTCGCGGCGGAACCTACGAGCAGTACTTC	CASSPRGGTYEQYF
many	TRBD2	TRBV7-2	TRBJ2-1	TGTGCCAGCAGCTCCGGGACTAGCGGGATCCTATACAATGAGCAGTTCTTC	CASSSGTSGILYNEQFF
.	TRBD1	TRBV7-9	TRBJ2-3	TGTGCCAGCAGTTCGTCCCGGGACAGGCGAATGAATACGCAGTATTTT	CASSSSRDRRMNTQYF
few	.	TRBV7-2	TRBJ2-5	TGTGCCAGCAGCATGACACCGTACCAAGAGACCCAGTACTTC	CASSMTPYQETQYF
once	.	TRBV10-3	TRBJ2-3	TGTGCCATCAGTGTCACGGGAAGGGAGGACGGACATACGCAGTATTTT	CAISVTGREDGHTQYF
.	TRBD1	TRBV12-3/TRBV12-4	TRBJ1-1	TGTGCCAGCAGTCCAACGACAGGGAGAATTGAAGCTTTCTTT	CASSPTTGRIEAFF
.	TRBD1	TRBV12-3/TRBV12-4	TRBJ2-5	TGTGCCAGCAGTTCAAAGTGGACAGGGGGCGAGACCCAGTACTTC	CASSSKWTGGETQYF
.	.	TRBV7-6	TRBJ2-1	TGTGCCAGCAGCTTAGCCGAGCGGATGGGTGGGAATGAGCAGTTCTTC	CASSLAERMGGNEQFF
few	TRBD1	TRBV12-3/TRBV12-4	TRBJ2-7	TGTGCCAGCAGTTCCGGGACAGAGGACGAGCAGTACTTC	CASSSGTEDEQYF
once	.	TRBV7-9	TRBJ1-1	TGTGCCAGCAGCTATATGGGCACTGAAGCTTTCTTT	CASSYMGTEAFF
few	.	TRBV29-1	TRBJ2-5	TGCAGCGTTGAAGTGGGGGCATGGGAGACCCAGTACTTC	CSVEVGAWETQYF
.	TRBD1	TRBV29-1	TRBJ2-1	TGCAGCGTTGGGGGGACAGGGGGAAACAATGAGCAGTTCTTC	CSVGGTGGNNEQFF
.	TRBD2	TRBV6-6	TRBJ2-5	TGTGCCAGCAGTTACTCGACTAGCGGGGAGAAGACCCAGTACTTC	CASSYSTSGEKTQYF
.	TRBD2	TRBV5-6	TRBJ2-1	TGTGCCAGCAGAGGACTAGCGGATACCTCCTACAATGAGCAGTTCTTC	CASRGLADTSYNEQFF
once	.	TRBV19	TRBJ2-1	TGTGCCAGTCACAGGGGCGGGGGCTCCTACAATGAGCAGTTCTTC	CASHRGGGSYNEQFF
.	.	TRBV15	TRBJ2-7	TGTGCCACCAGCAGAGATGGACCGAGCTCCTACGAGCAGTACTTC	CATSRDGPSSYEQYF
few	TRBD1	TRBV5-1	TRBJ2-7	TGCGCCAGCAGCTTGGGGACAGGGGGCCTGCGGGAGCAGTACTTC	CASSLGTGGLREQYF
.	.	TRBV19	TRBJ1-2	TGTGCCAGTACCCTGAGGAGTTCCTATGGCTACACCTTC	CASTLRSSYGYTF
few	TRBD1	TRBV20-1	TRBJ2-5	TGCAGTGCTAGAGATGCAGGGGGCTTAGGGGAGACCCAGTACTTC	CSARDAGGLGETQYF
once	.	TRBV5-4	TRBJ2-1	TGTGCCAGCAGCTTTCCCCGAAGCTCCTACAATGAGCAGTTCTTC	CASSFPRSSYNEQFF
.	TRBD1	TRBV9	TRBJ1-3	TGTGCCAGCAGCGCTACCGGGACAGGGATCGGAAACACCATATATTTT	CASSATGTGIGNTIYF
.	.	TRBV7-6	TRBJ1-3	TGTGCCAGCAGCGATAGGTTCGGCGCCGGCTCTGGAAACACCATATATTTT	CASSDRFGAGSGNTIYF
.	TRBD1	TRBV6-5	TRBJ2-2	TGTGCCAGCAGTTATTCGGACAGGGCGGGCACCGGGGAGCTGTTTTTT	CASSYSDRAGTGELFF
.	.	TRBV28	TRBJ2-5	TGTGCCAGCAAGGGGCAGGGGGAGACCCAGTACTTC	CASKGQGETQYF
few	.	TRBV9	TRBJ1-2	TGTGCCAGCAGCACGAAGGCCTATGGCTACACCTTC	CASSTKAYGYTF
few	.	TRBV10-3	TRBJ2-7	TGTGCCATCATCCCAGGACCTAACTCTTTGTCCTACGAGCAGTACTTC	CAIIPGPNSLSYEQYF
.	TRBD2	TRBV7-3	TRBJ2-6	TGTGCCAGCAGCCCACTACGGGGGGGCCCAAGCTCTGGGGCCAACGTCCTGACTTTC	CASSPLRGGPSSGANVLTF
.	.	TRBV27	TRBJ1-1	TGTGCCAGCAGTTTGGGCAGCCCGAACACTGAAGCTTTCTTT	CASSLGSPNTEAFF
.	.	TRBV20-1	TRBJ2-1	TGCAGTGCTAGAGGGTCGTCAGCTTATAACAATGAGCAGTTCTTC	CSARGSSAYNNEQFF
few	.	TRBV7-8	TRBJ1-1	TGTGCCAGCAGCCAAGTTAGATCGGGGAACACTGAAGCTTTCTTT	CASSQVRSGNTEAFF
.	TRBD2	TRBV12-3/TRBV12-4	TRBJ2-7	TGTGCCAGCAGTTTGGTGTTGGGAGGGCCCGCCTACGAGCAGTACTTC	CASSLVLGGPAYEQYF
few	TRBD1	TRBV27	TRBJ2-3	TGTGCCAGCAGTTTAAGGGGGCCAGATACGCAGTATTTT	CASSLRGPDTQYF
.	TRBD1	TRBV12-3/TRBV12-4	TRBJ2-7	TGTGCCAGCAATTTCAGGAACCGGGACAGGGCTGACGAGCAGTACTTC	CASNFRNRDRADEQYF
few	TRBD1	TRBV27	TRBJ2-2	TGTGCCAGCAGTACACAGGGGATCGCCGGGGAGCTGTTTTTT	CASSTQGIAGELFF
many	.	TRBV12-3/TRBV12-4	TRBJ2-1	TGTGCCAGCATCCCTCGCGACGACAATGAGCAGTTCTTC	CASIPRDDNEQFF
many	TRBD2	TRBV7-3	TRBJ2-1	TGTGCCAGCAGCCTCCGGACTAGCGGGGGGCATCCGTTCAATGAGCAGTTCTTC	CASSLRTSGGHPFNEQFF
.	.	TRBV7-9	TRBJ2-2	TGTGCCAGCAGCTTAGAAGGATTCACGAACACCGGGGAGCTGTTTTTT	CASSLEGFTNTGELFF
.	.	TRBV10-3	TRBJ1-3	TGTGCCATCACCGTCACCCATGGATACTCTGGAAACACCATATATTTT	CAITVTHGYSGNTIYF
few	.	TRBV13	TRBJ1-6	TGTGCCAGCAGCTTACTGCTGGCAGATAATTCACCCCTCCACTTT	CASSLLLADNSPLHF
few	.	TRBV7-9	TRBJ2-2	TGTGCCAGCCCTAACACAGGGATTATCGGGGAGCTGTTTTTT	CASPNTGIIGELFF
many	TRBD1	TRBV7-2	TRBJ2-5	TGTGCCAGCAGCTTTCTCCCGGACAGGGCTCAAGAGACCCAGTACTTC	CASSFLPDRAQETQYF
many	TRBD2	TRBV7-2	TRBJ2-2	TGTGCCAGCAGCCCTGGACTAGCGGGGATTCTCACCGGGGAGCTGTTTTTT	CASSPGLAGILTGELFF
.	.	TRBV7-8	TRBJ1-5	TGTGCCAGCAGCTTGGGGCGGGTGTCGGTAGGCAATCAGCCCCAGCATTTT	CASSLGRVSVGNQPQHF
.	.	TRBV29-1	TRBJ2-7	TGCAGCGTTGTCCCCGGGACACGGAGGTACGAGCAGTACTTC	CSVVPGTRRYEQYF
.	.	TRBV2	TRBJ1-1	TGTGCCAGCAGTGAAAAAGGTCCCTACACTGAAGCTTTCTTT	CASSEKGPYTEAFF